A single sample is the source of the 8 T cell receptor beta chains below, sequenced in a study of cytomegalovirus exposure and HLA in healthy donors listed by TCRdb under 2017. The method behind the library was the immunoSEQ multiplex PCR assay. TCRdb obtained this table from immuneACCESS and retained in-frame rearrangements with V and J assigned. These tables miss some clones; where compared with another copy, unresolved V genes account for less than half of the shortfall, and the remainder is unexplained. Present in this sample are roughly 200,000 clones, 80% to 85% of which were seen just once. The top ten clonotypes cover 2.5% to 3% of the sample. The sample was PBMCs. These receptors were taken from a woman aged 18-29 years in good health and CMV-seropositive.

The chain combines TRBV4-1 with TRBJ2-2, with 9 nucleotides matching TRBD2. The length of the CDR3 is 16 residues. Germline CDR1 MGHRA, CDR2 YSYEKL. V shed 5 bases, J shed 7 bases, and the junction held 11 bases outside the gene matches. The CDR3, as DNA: TGCGCCAGCAGCGTTTCCGGGACTAGCTGGGGCGGGGAGCTGTTTTTT. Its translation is CASSVSGTSWGGELFF.

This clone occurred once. The CDR3, as DNA: TGTGCCAGCAGCCCGACGGGAGCGGGGAGCGTGTCAGATACGCAGTATTTT. Protein: CASSPTGAGSVSDTQYF. The chain combines TRBV5-5 with TRBJ2-3, with 7 bases aligning to TRBD2. The length of the CDR3 is 17 residues. V gave up 4 bases and J gave up 4 bases; unmatched junction bases: 15. Germline V CDR1 and CDR2: SGHKS, YYEKEE (reference sequence).

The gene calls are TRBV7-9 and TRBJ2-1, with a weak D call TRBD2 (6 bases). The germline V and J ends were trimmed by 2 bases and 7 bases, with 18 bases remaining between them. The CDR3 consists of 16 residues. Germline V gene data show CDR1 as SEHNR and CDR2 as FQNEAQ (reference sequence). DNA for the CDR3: TGTGCCAGCAGCTTAAGGGTGGGGCGGGGACTTAATGAGCAGTTCTTC. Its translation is CASSLRVGRGLNEQFF.

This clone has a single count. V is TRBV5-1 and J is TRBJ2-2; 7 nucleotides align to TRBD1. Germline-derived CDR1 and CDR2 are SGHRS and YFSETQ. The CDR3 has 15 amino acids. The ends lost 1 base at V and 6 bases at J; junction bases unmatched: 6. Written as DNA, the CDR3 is TGCGCCAGCAGCTTGACGACAGGGTATTCCGGGGAGCTGTTTTTT. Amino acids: CASSLTTGYSGELFF.

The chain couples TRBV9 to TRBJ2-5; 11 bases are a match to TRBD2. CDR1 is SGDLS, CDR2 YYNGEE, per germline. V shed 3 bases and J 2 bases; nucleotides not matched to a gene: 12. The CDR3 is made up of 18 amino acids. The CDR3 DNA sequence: TGTGCCAGCAGCGCCCTACCATCTCGACTAGCGGGGCAAGAGACCCAGTACTTC. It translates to CASSALPSRLAGQETQYF. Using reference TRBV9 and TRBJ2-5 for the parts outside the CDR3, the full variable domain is DSGVTQTPKHLITATGQRVTLRCSPRSGDLSVYWYQQSLDQGLQFLIQYYNGEERAKGNILERFSAQQFPDLHSELNLSSLELGDSALYFCASSALPSRLAGQETQYFGPGTRLLVL.

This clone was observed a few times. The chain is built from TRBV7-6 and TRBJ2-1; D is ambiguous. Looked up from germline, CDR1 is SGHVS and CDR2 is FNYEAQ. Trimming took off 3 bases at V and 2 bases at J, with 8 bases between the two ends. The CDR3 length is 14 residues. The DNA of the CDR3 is TGTGCCAGCAGCTTGGCAGCGCCCTACAATGAGCAGTTCTTC. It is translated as CASSLAAPYNEQFF.

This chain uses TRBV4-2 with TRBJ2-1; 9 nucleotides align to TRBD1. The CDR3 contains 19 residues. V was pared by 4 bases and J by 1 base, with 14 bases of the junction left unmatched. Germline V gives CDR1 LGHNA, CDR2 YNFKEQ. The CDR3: CASSPAGQGFVSSYNEQFF. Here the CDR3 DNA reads TGTGCCAGCAGCCCCGCCGGACAGGGGTTTGTTAGTTCCTACAATGAGCAGTTCTTC.

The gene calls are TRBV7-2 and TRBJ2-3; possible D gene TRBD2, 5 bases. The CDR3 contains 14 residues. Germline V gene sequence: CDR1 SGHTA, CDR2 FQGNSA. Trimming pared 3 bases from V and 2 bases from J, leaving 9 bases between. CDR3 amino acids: CASSFGLNTDTQYF. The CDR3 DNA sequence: TGTGCCAGCAGCTTCGGACTTAACACAGATACGCAGTATTTT.